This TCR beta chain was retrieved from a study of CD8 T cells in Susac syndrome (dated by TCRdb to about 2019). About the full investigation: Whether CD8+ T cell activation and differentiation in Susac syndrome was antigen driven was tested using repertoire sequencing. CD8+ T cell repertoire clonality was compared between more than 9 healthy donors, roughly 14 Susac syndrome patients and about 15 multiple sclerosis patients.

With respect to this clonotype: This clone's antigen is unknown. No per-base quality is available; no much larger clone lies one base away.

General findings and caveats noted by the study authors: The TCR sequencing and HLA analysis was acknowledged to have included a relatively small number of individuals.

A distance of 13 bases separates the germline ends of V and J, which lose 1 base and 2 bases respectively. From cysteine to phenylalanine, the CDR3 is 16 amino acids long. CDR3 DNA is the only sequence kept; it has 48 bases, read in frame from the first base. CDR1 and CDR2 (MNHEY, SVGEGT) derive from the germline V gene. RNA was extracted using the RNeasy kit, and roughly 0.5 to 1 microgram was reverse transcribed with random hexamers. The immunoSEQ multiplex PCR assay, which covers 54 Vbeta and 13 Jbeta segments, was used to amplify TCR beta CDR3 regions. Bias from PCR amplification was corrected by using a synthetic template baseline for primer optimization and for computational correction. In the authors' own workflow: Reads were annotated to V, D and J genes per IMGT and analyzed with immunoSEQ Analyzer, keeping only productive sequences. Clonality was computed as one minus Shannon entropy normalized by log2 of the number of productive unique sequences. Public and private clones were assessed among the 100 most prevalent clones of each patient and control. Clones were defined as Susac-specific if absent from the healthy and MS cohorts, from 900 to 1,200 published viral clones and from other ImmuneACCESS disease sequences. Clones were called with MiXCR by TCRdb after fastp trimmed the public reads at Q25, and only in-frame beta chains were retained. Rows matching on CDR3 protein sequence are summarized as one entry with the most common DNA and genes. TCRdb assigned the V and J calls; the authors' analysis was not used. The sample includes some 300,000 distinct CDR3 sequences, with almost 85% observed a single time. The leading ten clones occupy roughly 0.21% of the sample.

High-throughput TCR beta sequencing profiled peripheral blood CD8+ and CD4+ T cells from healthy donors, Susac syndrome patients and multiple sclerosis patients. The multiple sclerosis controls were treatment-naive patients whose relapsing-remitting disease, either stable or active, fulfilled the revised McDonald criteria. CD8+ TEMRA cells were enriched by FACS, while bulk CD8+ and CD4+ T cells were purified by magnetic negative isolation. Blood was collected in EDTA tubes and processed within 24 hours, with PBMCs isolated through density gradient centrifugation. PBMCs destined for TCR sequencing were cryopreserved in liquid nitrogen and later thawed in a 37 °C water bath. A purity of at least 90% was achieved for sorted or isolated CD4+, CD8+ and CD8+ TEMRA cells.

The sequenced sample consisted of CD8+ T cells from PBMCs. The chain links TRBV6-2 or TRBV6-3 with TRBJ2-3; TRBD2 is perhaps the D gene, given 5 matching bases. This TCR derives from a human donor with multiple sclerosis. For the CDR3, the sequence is CASSYLLVFYTDTQYF. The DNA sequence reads TGTGCCAGCAGTTACTTACTAGTCTTTTACACAGATACGCAGTATTTT.